The next 20 T cell receptor beta chains were all read from a single sample in a study of technical replicates of blood from several donors. Generated by immunoSEQ multiplex PCR, the TCRdb table keeps only in-frame clones and is missing some. The profile covers 75,000 to 90,000 clones, with 80% to 95% appearing a single time and approximately 0.4% taken by the ten largest. Sequenced sample: T cells isolated from PBMCs. Receptor source: a human donor in good health.

This clone was seen only once. This chain links TRBV13 with TRBJ1-4; D remains ambiguous. Germline CDR1 PRHDT, CDR2 FYEKMQ (reference sequence). Trimming pared 4 bases from V and 8 bases from J, leaving 14 bases between. The CDR3 is 14 residues long. CDR3 sequence (DNA): TGTGCCAGCAGCTCCGGGTTGGGAGACGAAAAACTGTTTTTT. Translating gives CASSSGLGDEKLFF. The full variable domain, rest sourced from reference TRBV13 and TRBJ1-4, is AAGVIQSPRHLIKEKRETATLKCYPIPRHDTVYWYQQGPGQDPQFLISFYEKMQSDKGSIPDRFSAQQFSDYHSELNMSSLELGDSALYFCASSSGLGDEKLFFGSGTQLSVL.

This sequence joins TRBV4-2 and TRBJ2-7, with a tentative D call TRBD2 (5 bases). Germline CDR1 reads LGHNA; CDR2 reads YNFKEQ. The CDR3 spans 15 residues. The V end lost 2 bases, the J end lost 2 bases, and 13 bases lay between the germline ends. CDR3 bases: TGTGCCAGCAGCCAATATACTAGTGAGACCTACGAGCAGTACTTC. It specifies CASSQYTSETYEQYF.

V is TRBV7-2 and J is TRBJ2-5, with 7 positions matching TRBD1. Unmatched junction bases numbered 0, after V lost 3 bases and J lost 2 bases. Germline assignment: CDR1 SGHTA and CDR2 FQGNSA. The CDR3 loop spans 13 amino acids. In nucleotides, the CDR3 is TGTGCCAGCAGCTTGGGACAGCAAGAGACCCAGTACTTC. Its protein product is CASSLGQQETQYF. Full variable domain (missing parts from reference TRBV7-2 and TRBJ2-5): GAGVSQSPSNKVTEKGKDVELRCDPISGHTALYWYRQSLGQGLEFLIYFQGNSAPDKSGLPSDRFSAERTGGSVSTLTIQRTQQEDSAVYLCASSLGQQETQYFGPGTRLLVL.

This chain joins TRBV7-3 and TRBJ2-4, with D possibly matching TRBD1 (7 bases). V lost 5 bases and J 7 bases, leaving 12 bases between the germline ends. Germline loops: CDR1 SGHTA, CDR2 FQGTGA. The CDR3 runs to 13 residues. The CDR3 nucleotides are TGTGCCAGCAGCGCGGGGACAGTGAACATTCAGTACTTC. Its translation is CASSAGTVNIQYF.

The CDR3 region has the DNA TGTGCCTGGGGAAGGAGTTCTGGGGCCAACGTCCTGACTTTC. Its translation: CAWGRSSGANVLTF. This chain joins TRBV30 and TRBJ2-6; D remains ambiguous. The CDR3 is made up of 14 amino acids. Germline values: CDR1 GTSNPN, CDR2 SVGIG (reference sequence). Trimming pared 5 bases from V and 1 base from J, leaving 9 bases between.

This chain uses TRBV30 with TRBJ2-3; TRBD1 agrees at 8 bases. CDR1 and CDR2 from the germline V gene are GTSNPN and SVGIG (reference sequence). The CDR3 consists of 13 residues. With V trimmed by 3 bases and J by 1 base, 0 bases remained unmatched. The CDR3 region is CAWRTGGTDTQYF. CDR3 in DNA: TGTGCCTGGAGGACAGGGGGCACAGATACGCAGTATTTT.

The V gene is TRBV28, the J gene TRBJ2-1; the D gene is possibly TRBD2 (6 bases). Between the trimmed V and J ends, which lost 2 bases and 0 bases, there was a span of 8 bases. The germline V gene has CDR1 MDHEN and CDR2 SYDVKM. The CDR3 has 15 amino acids. The CDR3 loop reads CASSLLGSSYNEQFF. The CDR3 nucleotides are TGTGCCAGCAGTTTACTCGGGAGCTCCTACAATGAGCAGTTCTTC.

This clone was recorded only once. J is TRBJ2-5 and V is TRBV5-1; D call uncertain. Germline assignment: CDR1 SGHRS and CDR2 YFSETQ. V was cut by 4 bases and J by 5 bases, with 9 bases left in between. The CDR3 extends over 12 amino acids. Here the CDR3 reads CASSRGVETQYF. The CDR3 DNA reads TGCGCCAGCAGCCGAGGAGTGGAGACCCAGTACTTC.

This rearrangement joins TRBV2 to TRBJ2-4, with a possible D match to TRBD1 (6 bases). The germline gives CDR1 SNHLY, CDR2 FYNNEI. The CDR3 length is 14 residues. V was cut by 2 bases and J by 8 bases, with 13 bases left in between. CDR3 in DNA: TGTGCCAGCAGTGAAAAGCAGGGGATGGACATTCAGTACTTC. It specifies CASSEKQGMDIQYF.

The chain is built from TRBV11-3 and TRBJ1-3; D is uncertain. V was shortened by 5 bases and J by 2 bases, with 4 bases between the two germline ends. The CDR3 consists of 12 residues. Looked up from germline, CDR1 is SGHNT and CDR2 is YENEEA. CDR3 in amino acids: CASSPAGNTIYF. CDR3 DNA sequence: TGTGCCAGCAGCCCAGCTGGAAACACCATATATTTT.

This clone was seen more than once but under ten times. CDR3 loop: CASSDWTAPYNEQFF. The CDR3 DNA reads TGTGCCAGCAGTGATTGGACTGCTCCCTACAATGAGCAGTTCTTC. The chain couples TRBV25-1 to TRBJ2-1; D perhaps matches TRBD2 (5 bases). This CDR3 comprises 15 residues. The germline V gene encodes CDR1 MGHDK and CDR2 SYGVNS. Trimming cost V 3 bases and J 2 bases, with 11 bases left between them.

This rearrangement joins TRBV11-2 to TRBJ2-7; D uncertain. Between the trimmed V and J ends, which lost 3 bases and 0 bases, there was a span of 9 bases. CDR1 SGHAT and CDR2 FQNNGV come from the germline V gene. The CDR3 contains 14 residues. This CDR3 is CASSFPIGSYEQYF. CDR3 coding DNA: TGTGCCAGCAGCTTCCCTATTGGCTCCTACGAGCAGTACTTC.

The chain has TRBV4-3 and TRBJ1-2; maybe TRBD1 (5 bases). The V gene lost 6 bases and the J gene lost 4 bases, with 9 bases spanning the gap. This CDR3 spans 12 amino acids. The germline gives CDR1 LGHNA, CDR2 YSLEER. CDR3: CASSGGGYGYTF. The CDR3 nucleotides read TGCGCCAGCAGTGGGGGGGGCTATGGCTACACCTTC.

The J gene is TRBJ1-1, the V gene TRBV11-2, with D tentatively TRBD1 (6 bases). V gave up 1 base and J gave up 4 bases, with 13 bases separating them. This CDR3 comprises 15 residues. The germline V gene encodes CDR1 SGHAT and CDR2 FQNNGV. The CDR3 is CASSLGDGQITEAFF. As DNA, the CDR3 is TGTGCCAGCAGCTTAGGTGACGGACAGATCACTGAAGCTTTCTTT.

The chain carries TRBV11-3 and TRBJ2-2; possible D gene TRBD2, 6 bases. Germline CDR1 reads SGHNT; CDR2 reads YENEEA. This CDR3 is 12 amino acids long. The V gene lost 7 bases and the J gene lost 7 bases, with 10 bases spanning the gap. The CDR3 bases are TGTGCCAGCACACCGGGGGTCGGGGAGCTGTTTTTT. This encodes CASTPGVGELFF.

V and J are TRBV6-6 and TRBJ1-1, with 7 nucleotides matching TRBD1. J gave up 0 bases and V 6 bases, and 7 bases lay outside the gene matches. The germline V gene has CDR1 MNHNY and CDR2 SVGAGI (reference sequence). The CDR3 has 15 amino acids. The CDR3 sequence: CASRAGQSMNTEAFF. CDR3 in DNA: TGTGCCAGCAGGGCGGGACAGTCCATGAACACTGAAGCTTTCTTT.

This chain connects TRBV5-4 to TRBJ1-3, with D tentatively TRBD1 (6 bases). The V and J ends lost 2 bases and 3 bases respectively, with 9 bases between them. Germline V gene data show CDR1 as SGHNT and CDR2 as YYREEE (reference sequence). The CDR3 is 14 amino acids. This CDR3 reads CASSFRGHGNTIYF. The CDR3 region has the DNA TGTGCCAGCAGCTTCCGGGGACATGGAAACACCATATATTTT.

The chain employs TRBV5-1 and TRBJ2-7; 7 nucleotides agree with TRBD2. With V trimmed by 4 bases and J by 5 bases, 9 bases remained unmatched. The germline V gene has CDR1 SGHRS and CDR2 YFSETQ. CDR3 length: 14 amino acids. CDR3: CASSLTGGVHEQYF. CDR3 nucleotide sequence: TGCGCCAGCAGCCTAACGGGAGGAGTCCACGAGCAGTACTTC.

This rearrangement joins TRBV7-3 to TRBJ2-7; tentative D call: TRBD2 (6 bases). Germline CDR1 reads SGHTA; CDR2 reads FQGTGA. The V end was cut by 6 bases, the J end by 7 bases, with 16 bases between. This CDR3 spans 13 amino acids. The CDR3 reads CASSRGFGGEQYF. The DNA of the CDR3 is TGTGCCAGCAGTCGGGGATTTGGGGGGGAGCAGTACTTC.

The V gene is TRBV5-5, the J gene TRBJ2-7; a weak D match, TRBD2 (5 bases). The CDR3 totals 14 residues. Germline loops: CDR1 SGHKS, CDR2 YYEKEE (reference sequence). V shed 2 bases and J shed 3 bases, with 12 bases lying between them. CDR3 nucleotide sequence: TGTGCCAGCAGCTTTGACTGGACTGACTACGAGCAGTACTTC. Translating gives CASSFDWTDYEQYF.